This entry describes one T cell receptor beta chain. Its antigen remains unidentified. The data derive from a study of CD8 T cells in Susac syndrome. Broader study findings: The study recognized that the number of individuals in its TCR sequencing and HLA analysis was relatively small.

It was with random hexamers that roughly 0.45 to 1 ug RNA was reverse transcribed. TCRdb used MiXCR to reprocess the immunoSEQ multiplex PCR reads, holding one entry per CDR3 protein. The table records about 130,000 distinct CDR3 sequences, over 90% of them present only once. V dropped 4 bases and J dropped 4 bases, with 13 bases sitting between them. The CDR3 length is 15 residues. Germline V lookup: CDR1 MGHRA, CDR2 YSYEKL. The receptor's source is a human donor with multiple sclerosis. V is TRBV4-1 and J is TRBJ2-2; perhaps TRBD1 as D (6 bases). Sample: CD8+ T cells from PBMCs. This CDR3 reads CASSLKTGFTGELFF. The CDR3 region has the DNA TGCGCCAGCAGCCTGAAGACAGGTTTCACCGGGGAGCTGTTTTTT.